The clone carrying this TCR beta chain has ten or more counts. Its cognate antigen is unknown. CDR1 and CDR2 (germline): SGHRS, YFSETQ. The junction had 3 bases not matched to a gene; V was cut back by 5 bases and J by 6 bases. The CDR3 spans 13 residues. These data come from a study of T-cell reconstitution after alpha-beta-depleted transplantation in children. Points from the study as a whole: Most T-cell counts and diversity one year after the transplant came from T cells that were newly produced.

Unique molecular identifiers were incorporated during preparation of the TCRbeta library. TCRdb reprocessed the PCR reads with MiXCR, giving one entry per CDR3 protein. Of some 220,000 distinct CDR3 sequences detected, approximately 11% appear once; the ten largest clones hold 28%. This clonotype was sampled from a child younger than two with acute myeloid leukemia, due to receive a stem cell transplant. The rearrangement links TRBV5-1 to TRBJ2-2; 8 positions agree with TRBD1. The material sequenced was PBMCs, taken before TCRalphabeta/CD19-depleted stem cell transplant. This CDR3 reads CASSPTGAGELFF. Here the CDR3 DNA reads TGCGCCAGCAGTCCGACAGGGGCCGGGGAGCTGTTTTTT.